What follows describes a single TCR beta chain. Its antigen is undetermined. This sample is drawn from a study of a mutant IDH1 vaccine in newly diagnosed glioma. Per germline, CDR1 MNHEY and CDR2 SMNVEV (reference sequence). The CDR3 loop spans 11 amino acids. V lost 5 bases, J lost 7 bases, and 9 bases lay in between. This table comes from immunoSEQ multiplex PCR, and its TCRdb copy is limited to in-frame clones, with some not included. The repertoire holds around 100,000 clones, with roughly nine tenths as singletons. The time point here: week 11, during vaccination. The vaccine gave 300 ug of a 20-mer mutant IDH1 peptide subcutaneously per dose. Astrocytomas that were new, WHO grade 3 or 4, IDH1-mutant and ATRX-lost were present in the donors.

V usage is TRBV27 and J usage is TRBJ2-7, with TRBD2 as a possible D gene (5 bases). Sequencing used PBMCs, obtained from a glioma patient whose treatment included an IDH1 peptide vaccine. This sequence originates from a woman between 45 and 60 years old with glioma. The CDR3 DNA follows: TGTGCCAGCAGTGGGAGTGGGGAGCAGTACTTC. Translation gives CASSGSGEQYF.